This T cell receptor beta chain was found in a study of T cell clonotyping in hematopoietic cell transplantation. The V and J ends lost 3 bases and 7 bases, in that order; junction bases with no gene match: 1. The germline V gene has CDR1 SQVTM and CDR2 ANQGSEA. This CDR3 region has 11 residues. Sequenced by immunoSEQ multiplex PCR; TCRdb stores in-frame clones only, minus some. The repertoire holds around 5,200 clones, with approximately 72% as singletons. The sample holds a few counts of this clone. Material: PBMCs, obtained 180 days after allogeneic stem cell transplant. This clonotype was sampled from a male patient in his fifties or sixties who had an allogeneic stem cell transplant from an unrelated donor, so the T cells may come from the graft donor. Some clones in this sample may be carry-over from other donors' samples. This rearrangement joins TRBV29-1 to TRBJ1-2; 8 bases are shared with TRBD1. The CDR3 reads CSVDQGAGYTF. For the CDR3, the DNA is TGCAGCGTTGATCAGGGGGCTGGCTACACCTTC.